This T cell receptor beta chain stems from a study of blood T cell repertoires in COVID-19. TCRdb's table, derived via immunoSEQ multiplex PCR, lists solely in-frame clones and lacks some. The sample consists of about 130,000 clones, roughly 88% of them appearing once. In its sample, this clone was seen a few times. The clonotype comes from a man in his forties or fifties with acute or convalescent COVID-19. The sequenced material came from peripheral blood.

CDR3 bases: TGCGCCAGCAGCCCGGTCGGGAGCACTTCCTACGAGCAGTACTTC. Encoded protein: CASSPVGSTSYEQYF. The chain links TRBV4-1 to TRBJ2-7, with D possibly TRBD2 on 6 matching bases. Trimming pared 4 bases from V and 1 base from J, leaving 14 bases between. Germline V gene sequence: CDR1 MGHRA, CDR2 YSYEKL. The CDR3 consists of 15 residues.